These 21 T cell receptor beta chains were sequenced from one sample in a study of cytomegalovirus exposure and HLA in healthy donors. Sequenced by immunoSEQ multiplex PCR; TCRdb stores in-frame clones only, minus some. The sample yields approximately 110,000 clones, approximately 94% seen once. Sequencing input: PBMCs. The receptor source for this set is a woman between 18 and 29 years old in good health and CMV-seronegative.

The genes are TRBV28 and TRBJ1-4; 10 bases are shared with TRBD1. This CDR3 has 15 residues. Germline-derived CDR1 and CDR2 are MDHEN and SYDVKM. Germline trimming cut 5 bases from V and 5 bases from J; bases unmatched to any gene: 5. Written as DNA, the CDR3 is TGTGCCAGCAGTAAGACAGGGGGCCGGAATGAAAAACTGTTTTTT. Protein: CASSKTGGRNEKLFF.

This chain links TRBV6-5 with TRBJ1-5; D is ambiguous. CDR1 and CDR2 from the germline V gene are MNHEY and SVGAGI. This CDR3 region has 13 residues. Trimming cost V 9 bases and J 3 bases, with 12 bases left between them. CDR3 in DNA: TGTGCCAGACTGAGTTTCCCCAATCAGCCCCAGCATTTT. Residues: CARLSFPNQPQHF.

The chain uses TRBV25-1 and TRBJ1-2, with 8 bases that match TRBD1. Germline CDR1 is MGHDK and CDR2 is SYGVNS. The ends lost 4 bases at V and 2 bases at J; junction bases unmatched: 3. This CDR3 spans 14 amino acids. The CDR3 reads CASSAGQANYGYTF. Written as DNA, the CDR3 is TGTGCCAGCAGTGCGGGACAGGCGAACTATGGCTACACCTTC.

This clone was counted a single time. The chain recombines TRBV7-8 with TRBJ2-1; 15 bases agree with TRBD2. Germline V lookup: CDR1 SGHVS, CDR2 FQNEAQ. There are 19 residues in the CDR3. Unmatched junction bases numbered 7, after V lost 3 bases and J lost 1 base. This chain's CDR3 is CASSFRGTSGRSSYNEQFF. The CDR3 DNA sequence: TGTGCCAGCAGCTTTCGCGGGACTAGCGGGAGGAGTTCCTACAATGAGCAGTTCTTC.

CDR3 nucleotide sequence: TGCAGCGTGACCGGGGTTAGTACCTACGAGCAGTACTTC. Its translation: CSVTGVSTYEQYF. The gene calls are TRBV29-1 and TRBJ2-7, with D perhaps TRBD2 (5 bases). The CDR3 covers 13 residues. Trimming removed 6 bases at V and 2 bases at J, with 14 bases between. Germline CDR1 SQVTM, CDR2 ANQGSEA.

The V and J genes are TRBV21-1 and TRBJ2-1; TRBD2 is taken as the D call from the table, unchecked against the DNA. TRBV21-1 is labeled a pseudogene. The CDR3 length is 11 residues. The CDR3: CASSKETGQFF. CDR3 nucleotides: TGTGCCAGCAGCAAAGAAACCGGTCAGTTCTTC.

This clone was counted a single time. The chain couples TRBV7-3 to TRBJ1-1; 8 nucleotides align to TRBD1. Germline V CDR1 and CDR2: SGHTA, FQGTGA. CDR3 size: 14 residues. After removal of 5 bases from V and 0 bases from J, the junction contained 2 bases not matched to a gene. The DNA for the CDR3 is TGTGCCAGCAGCACACAGGGGGTGAACACTGAAGCTTTCTTT. Its protein is CASSTQGVNTEAFF.

The chain has TRBV6-1 and TRBJ2-7; weak D call: TRBD1 (7 bases). V was cut by 0 bases and J by 2 bases, with 17 bases left in between. The CDR3 length is 17 residues. Germline V gene sequence: CDR1 MNHNS, CDR2 SASEGT. The CDR3 DNA sequence: TGTGCCAGCAGTGAAGCGGAGGGACAGTTGGAGACCTACGAGCAGTACTTC. This encodes CASSEAEGQLETYEQYF.

The chain couples TRBV29-1 to TRBJ2-5; TRBD1 is a possible D gene (5 bases). V lost 8 bases and J 5 bases, leaving 12 bases between the germline ends. This CDR3 spans 11 amino acids. Per germline, CDR1 SQVTM and CDR2 ANQGSEA. CDR3 sequence: CSTRADETQYF. CDR3 DNA sequence: TGCAGCACCAGGGCCGACGAGACCCAGTACTTC.

V gene TRBV19 combines with J gene TRBJ2-5; 12 bases map to TRBD1. The J segment lost 4 bases and the V segment lost 8 bases, leaving 14 bases of the junction unmatched. This CDR3 has 17 residues. CDR1 is LNHDA and CDR2 is SQIVND in the germline V gene (reference sequence). The CDR3: CASSTGQGARFGETQYF. CDR3 bases: TGTGCCAGTTCTACGGGACAGGGGGCGCGATTTGGAGAGACCCAGTACTTC.

The V and J genes are TRBV2 and TRBJ1-5, with 8 bases identical to TRBD1. V gave up 7 bases and J gave up 5 bases; unmatched junction bases: 7. This CDR3 has 14 amino acids. Germline V CDR1 and CDR2: SNHLY, FYNNEI. The CDR3 nucleotides are TGTGCCAGCACCAGCACAGGGGGGCATCAGCCCCAGCATTTT. Its translation is CASTSTGGHQPQHF.

This chain joins TRBV28 and TRBJ2-6; TRBD1 matches 7 bases. CDR3 length: 15 amino acids. V shed 6 bases and J 2 bases; nucleotides not matched to a gene: 4. CDR1 is MDHEN, CDR2 SYDVKM, per germline. DNA of the CDR3: TGTGCCAGCAGCGAAGGGGGCGCTGGGGCCAACGTCCTGACTTTC. Protein product: CASSEGGAGANVLTF.

This clone was counted between two and nine times. V is TRBV28 and J is TRBJ1-3; D uncertain. Looked up from germline, CDR1 is MDHEN and CDR2 is SYDVKM. V was pared by 6 bases and J by 0 bases, with 6 bases between. The CDR3 covers 13 residues. CDR3: CASRSRSGNTIYF. DNA of the CDR3: TGTGCCAGCAGGAGCCGCTCTGGAAACACCATATATTTT.

V is TRBV30 and J is TRBJ1-5; unclear D gene. CDR3 size: 12 residues. Trimming removed 2 bases from V and 3 bases from J, with 5 bases in between. Germline loops: CDR1 GTSNPN, CDR2 SVGIG (reference sequence). The CDR3: CAWSRDNQPQHF. The CDR3 bases are TGTGCCTGGAGTCGGGACAATCAGCCCCAGCATTTT.

The chain carries TRBV25-1 and TRBJ1-1; a possible D gene is TRBD1 (6 bases). From germline, CDR1 is MGHDK and CDR2 SYGVNS. The CDR3 runs 14 residues. The V and J ends lost 0 bases and 4 bases respectively, with 9 bases between them. The CDR3 protein is CASSEYQGLTEAFF. In DNA form, the CDR3 reads TGTGCCAGCAGTGAATACCAGGGGCTCACTGAAGCTTTCTTT. Based on the CDR3 plus reference TRBV25-1 and TRBJ1-1, the full variable domain is EADIYQTPRYLVIGTGKKITLECSQTMGHDKMYWYQQDPGMELHLIHYSYGVNSTEKGDLSSESTVSRIRTEHFPLTLESARPSHTSQYLCASSEYQGLTEAFFGQGTRLTVV.

The chain is built from TRBV12-5 and TRBJ1-2; D unresolved. The germline V and J ends were trimmed by 1 base and 4 bases, with 7 bases remaining between them. The germline V gene encodes CDR1 LGHNT and CDR2 FRNRAP. The CDR3 is 13 residues long. CDR3 coding DNA: TGTGCTAGTGGTTTGGGAGGTCCCTATGGCTACACCTTC. It yields the protein CASGLGGPYGYTF.

About this clone: One junction end does not reproduce the germline sequence, and a read error may be involved. V usage is TRBV7-7 and J usage is TRBJ2-5, with TRBD2 as a possible D gene (5 bases). This CDR3 contains 14 residues. Per the germline V gene, CDR1 is SSHAT and CDR2 is FNYEAQ (reference sequence). In DNA form, the CDR3 reads TGTGCTAGCAGCGCCCAGCCGGGGTCCGAGACCCAGTACTTC. Translation: CASSAQPGSETQYF.

CDR3 sequence (DNA): TGTGCCTGGGGCGTTCGGGACAGGGTCAGGACCCAGTACTTC. As protein: CAWGVRDRVRTQYF. V gene TRBV30 combines with J gene TRBJ2-5; TRBD1 aligns across 9 bases. Trimming cost V 5 bases and J 7 bases; bases outside gene matches: 11. The CDR3 contains 14 residues. Germline assignment: CDR1 GTSNPN and CDR2 SVGIG (reference sequence).

The CDR3 spells CASSYLTGGAFEQYF. The CDR3 bases are TGTGCCAGCAGTTACTTGACGGGGGGGGCCTTCGAGCAGTACTTC. The J gene is TRBJ2-7, the V gene TRBV28; 8 bases line up with TRBD2. This CDR3 region has 15 residues. The V gene's germline CDR1 is MDHEN and CDR2 SYDVKM. V lost 4 bases to trimming and J lost 6 bases; unmatched junction nucleotides: 11.

This chain links TRBV11-3 with TRBJ1-5, with TRBD1 as a possible D gene (6 bases). This CDR3 is built from 13 residues. Trimming left V 6 bases short and J 5 bases short, with 11 bases between. Germline V CDR1 and CDR2: SGHNT, YENEEA. The CDR3 DNA is TGTGCCAGCAGTTCAGGGGCGGATCAGCCCCAGCATTTT. Amino acid sequence: CASSSGADQPQHF.

The chain links TRBV6-1 to TRBJ2-3; 7 bases map to TRBD2. The length of the CDR3 is 15 residues. Per germline, CDR1 MNHNS and CDR2 SASEGT. With 3 bases clipped from V and 0 bases from J, the junction kept 3 bases outside the gene matches. The CDR3 sequence: CASSEGGGSTDTQYF. DNA for the CDR3: TGTGCCAGCAGTGAGGGCGGGGGTAGCACAGATACGCAGTATTTT.